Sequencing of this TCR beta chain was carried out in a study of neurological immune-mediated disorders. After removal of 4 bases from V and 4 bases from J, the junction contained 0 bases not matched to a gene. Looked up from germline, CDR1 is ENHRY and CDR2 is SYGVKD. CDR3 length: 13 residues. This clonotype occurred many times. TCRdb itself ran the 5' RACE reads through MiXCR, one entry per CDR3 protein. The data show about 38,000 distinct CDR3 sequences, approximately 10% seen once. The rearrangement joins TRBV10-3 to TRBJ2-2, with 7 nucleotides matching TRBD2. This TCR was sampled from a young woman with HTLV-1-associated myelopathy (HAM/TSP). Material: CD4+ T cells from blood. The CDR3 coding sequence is TGTGCCATCAGTGGGGGGGGCACCGGGGAGCTGTTTTTT. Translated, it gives CAISGGGTGELFF.